A single T cell receptor beta chain is shown here with its context. Antigen specificity is unknown. A universal primer site came from template switching; cDNA carried unique molecular identifiers. TCRdb reprocessed the 5' RACE reads with MiXCR, giving one entry per CDR3 protein. The sample contains some 1,700,000 distinct CDR3 sequences, about 32% of which appear only once. Trimming cost V 8 bases and J 2 bases, with 11 bases left between them. Germline CDR1 and CDR2: MGHRA and YSYEKL. The CDR3 runs to 13 residues. This sample was taken from a study of identical twins. Study-wide results and caveats: Analyses of zero insertions could be partly confounded by invariant MAIT and iNKT cells.

The sequence derives from a newborn girl in good health. Sample: cord blood. The V call is TRBV4-1, the J call TRBJ2-3, with D possibly matching TRBD1 (6 bases). The CDR3 bases are TGCGCCAGCTTCGGGACAAACACAGATACGCAGTATTTT. Translating it yields CASFGTNTDTQYF.